The TCR beta chain described here comes from a study of chemoradiotherapy in HPV16-positive cancers. The study, taken as a whole, reports: HPV-specific T cells were functionally defined from only two HPV16-positive patients.

Generated by immunoSEQ multiplex PCR, the TCRdb table keeps only in-frame clones and is missing some. The repertoire includes fewer than 8,000 clones, around nine tenths of them detected once, and 2% to 2.5% sits in the top ten. About this clone itself: Its antigen is not identified.

Trimming shortened V by 0 bases and J by 3 bases, and 9 bases separated the two germline ends. There are 14 residues in the CDR3. Germline V gene lookup returns CDR1 SGHNT and CDR2 YYREEE (reference sequence). The rearrangement links TRBV5-4 to TRBJ2-5; the D is unclear. The receptor comes from a human donor with HPV-associated anogenital cancer. The sequenced sample was tumor tissue, obtained from a patient who underwent chemoradiotherapy. This chain's CDR3 is CASSLAAGEETQYF. Written as DNA, the CDR3 is TGTGCCAGCAGCTTGGCGGCAGGAGAAGAGACCCAGTACTTC.